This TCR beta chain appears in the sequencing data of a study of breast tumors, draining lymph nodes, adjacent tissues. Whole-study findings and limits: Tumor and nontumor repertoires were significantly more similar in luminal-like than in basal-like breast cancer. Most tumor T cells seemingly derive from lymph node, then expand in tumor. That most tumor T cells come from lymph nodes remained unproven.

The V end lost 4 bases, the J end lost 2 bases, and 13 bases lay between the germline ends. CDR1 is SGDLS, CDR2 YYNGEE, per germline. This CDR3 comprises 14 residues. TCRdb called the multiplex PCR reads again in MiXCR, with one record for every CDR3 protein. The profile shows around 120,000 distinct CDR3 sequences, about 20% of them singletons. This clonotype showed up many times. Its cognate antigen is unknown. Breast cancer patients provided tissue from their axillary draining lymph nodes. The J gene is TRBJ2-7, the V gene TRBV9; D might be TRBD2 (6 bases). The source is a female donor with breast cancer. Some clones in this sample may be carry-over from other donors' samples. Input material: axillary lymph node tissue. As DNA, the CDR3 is TGTGCCAGCAGCTTGGGGGACTCCGCCTACGAGCAGTACTTC. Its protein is CASSLGDSAYEQYF.